Listed below are T cell receptor beta chains from one sample, sequenced in a study of cytotoxic CD8 clonotypes in ibrutinib-treated CLL. The table came from immunoSEQ multiplex PCR; TCRdb's copy has only in-frame clones and leaves some out. This sample has around 310,000 clones, with 70% to 80% found just once. The sequences come from PBMCs, collected before ibrutinib treatment. All receptors derive from a human donor with chronic lymphocytic leukemia. CDR3s include the opening cysteine and the closing phenylalanine or tryptophan. D genes are given only for firm matches. The listing skips clone size in some rows; elsewhere it reads once, few, many or a size class.

TRBJ2-2	.	TRBV19	TRBD2	CASENRLAQLDTGELFF	TGTGCCAGCGAAAACCGACTAGCCCAGTTGGACACCGGGGAGCTGTTTTTT
TRBJ1-2	.	TRBV27	TRBD1	CASSPRGGIDYGYTF	TGTGCCAGCAGCCCCAGGGGGGGAATTGACTATGGCTACACCTTC
TRBJ1-5	.	TRBV7-9	TRBD1	CASSFYGTGGDQPQHF	TGTGCCAGCAGCTTTTATGGGACAGGGGGAGATCAGCCCCAGCATTTT
TRBJ2-7	once	TRBV27	.	CASSRGIEQYF	TGTGCCAGCAGTCGGGGGATCGAGCAGTACTTC
TRBJ1-6	.	TRBV5-4	TRBD1	CASSLNRGNSPLHF	TGTGCCAGCAGCTTGAACAGGGGGAATTCACCCCTCCACTTT
TRBJ2-1	.	TRBV6-6	TRBD2	CASSYSGGFDEQFF	TGTGCCAGCAGTTACTCGGGGGGGTTCGATGAGCAGTTCTTC
TRBJ2-7	.	TRBV27	.	CASTPWAGYVYEQYF	TGTGCCAGCACCCCCTGGGCGGGATACGTGTACGAGCAGTACTTC
TRBJ1-3	.	TRBV28	TRBD1	CASRPATGTGSGNTIYF	TGTGCCAGCAGACCTGCGACCGGGACAGGGTCTGGAAACACCATATATTTT
TRBJ1-3	.	TRBV2	.	CASSEQGLEDTIYF	TGTGCCAGCAGTGAACAGGGGCTAGAAGACACCATATATTTT
TRBJ2-7	.	TRBV5-4	TRBD1	CASRPGTGIGEQYF	TGTGCCAGCAGACCCGGGACAGGGATCGGCGAGCAGTACTTC
TRBJ2-5	.	TRBV7-9	.	CASSFALARQETQYF	TGTGCCAGCAGCTTCGCCCTAGCGCGACAAGAGACCCAGTACTTC
TRBJ1-1	.	TRBV7-9	.	CASSLAITENTEAFF	TGTGCCAGCAGCTTAGCAATAACAGAGAACACTGAAGCTTTCTTT
TRBJ1-5	once	TRBV27	.	CASSLFLNQPQHF	TGTGCCAGCAGTTTATTCCTTAATCAGCCCCAGCATTTT
TRBJ2-3	.	TRBV5-1	.	CASSLAMRGDTQYF	TGCGCCAGCAGCTTGGCCATGAGGGGAGATACGCAGTATTTT
TRBJ1-1	.	TRBV30	.	CAWSVSGYTEAFF	TGTGCCTGGAGTGTATCGGGATACACTGAAGCTTTCTTT
TRBJ2-3	.	TRBV27	TRBD1	CASSFLTGGRDTQYF	TGTGCCAGCAGTTTTTTAACAGGGGGCAGAGATACGCAGTATTTT
TRBJ2-2	.	TRBV11-3	.	CASSGPDTGELFF	TGTGCCAGCAGCGGACCCGACACCGGGGAGCTGTTTTTT
TRBJ2-1	few	TRBV19	.	CASSISDYNEQFF	TGTGCCAGTAGTATATCAGATTACAATGAGCAGTTCTTC
TRBJ2-1	.	TRBV14	.	CASSQDWLSSYNEQFF	TGTGCCAGCAGCCAAGATTGGCTAAGCTCCTACAATGAGCAGTTCTTC
TRBJ1-2	few	TRBV7-9	.	CASSQGLGYGYTF	TGTGCCAGCAGCCAGGGGTTGGGCTATGGCTACACCTTC
TRBJ1-1	once	TRBV7-9	.	CASSLDGVNTEAFF	TGTGCCAGCAGCTTAGATGGTGTCAACACTGAAGCTTTCTTT
TRBJ1-4	.	TRBV6-5	TRBD1	CASSSRQGAREKLFF	TGTGCCAGCAGTTCCCGACAGGGGGCGCGCGAAAAACTGTTTTTT
TRBJ2-7	.	TRBV2	.	CASKMGKASYEQYF	TGTGCCAGCAAAATGGGGAAGGCCTCCTACGAGCAGTACTTC
TRBJ2-1	few	TRBV6-5	TRBD2	CASIKTSGNNEQFF	TGTGCCAGCATTAAGACTAGCGGGAACAATGAGCAGTTCTTC
TRBJ1-1	.	TRBV7-8	.	CASSLGTENTEAFF	TGTGCCAGCAGCTTAGGAACAGAGAACACTGAAGCTTTCTTT
TRBJ2-1	.	TRBV11-3	TRBD1	CASSGRQGARDEQFF	TGTGCCAGCAGCGGGCGACAGGGGGCTCGCGATGAGCAGTTCTTC
TRBJ2-1	.	TRBV27	TRBD2	CASSLLAGGYNEQFF	TGTGCCAGCAGTTTATTGGCGGGAGGGTACAATGAGCAGTTCTTC
TRBJ2-7	.	TRBV6-6	.	CASSYSGTETTYEQYF	TGTGCCAGCAGTTACTCTGGGACTGAAACGACCTACGAGCAGTACTTC
TRBJ2-7	.	TRBV15	TRBD1	CATSRTRDRGYEQYF	TGTGCCACCAGCAGAACCCGGGACAGGGGATACGAGCAGTACTTC
TRBJ2-1	.	TRBV5-6	TRBD2	CASSLSGSGRNEQFF	TGTGCCAGCAGCCTAAGCGGGAGTGGTCGCAATGAGCAGTTCTTC
TRBJ2-4	.	TRBV28	TRBD2	CASRRPGTSGRANIQYF	TGTGCCAGCAGGCGCCCGGGAACTAGCGGGAGGGCAAACATTCAGTACTTC
TRBJ2-4	.	TRBV27	.	CASRSQGRDIQYF	TGTGCCAGCAGGTCTCAGGGGCGAGACATTCAGTACTTC
TRBJ2-5	.	TRBV20-1	.	CSGQYEETQYF	TGCAGTGGACAGTACGAAGAGACCCAGTACTTC
TRBJ1-5	few	TRBV5-1	.	CASSLGGYHSQPQHF	TGCGCCAGCAGCTTGGGTGGCTACCACTCTCAGCCCCAGCATTTT
TRBJ2-3	.	TRBV28	.	CANLDSSTDTQYF	TGTGCCAATTTGGACAGCAGCACAGATACGCAGTATTTT
TRBJ2-7	.	TRBV7-3	TRBD2	CASSLIGSSGYEQYF	TGTGCCAGCAGCTTAATAGGGTCTAGCGGATACGAGCAGTACTTC
TRBJ2-7	.	TRBV29-1	TRBD2	CSVSPSGSDEQYF	TGCAGCGTGTCCCCTAGCGGGAGTGACGAGCAGTACTTC
TRBJ2-1	once	TRBV7-6	TRBD2	CASSPRTSADNEQFF	TGTGCCAGCAGCCCCCGGACTAGCGCAGACAATGAGCAGTTCTTC
TRBJ1-2	.	TRBV6-5	TRBD1	CASTRNRDRGDGYTF	TGTGCCAGCACCAGAAACCGTGACAGGGGCGATGGCTACACCTTC
TRBJ1-5	.	TRBV7-2	TRBD1	CASSLAGQYSNQPQHF	TGTGCCAGCAGCTTAGCGGGACAGTATAGCAATCAGCCCCAGCATTTT
TRBJ1-2	few	TRBV14	.	CASSPGRGKGGYTF	TGTGCCAGCAGCCCTGGGCGGGGGAAGGGTGGCTACACCTTC
TRBJ1-4	.	TRBV6-5	.	CATMANEKLFF	TGTGCGACAATGGCGAATGAAAAACTGTTTTTT
TRBJ2-7	.	TRBV7-9	.	CASSPGRGREYF	TGTGCCAGCAGCCCCGGTAGGGGCAGAGAGTACTTC
TRBJ2-1	.	TRBV30	.	CAWTLPAGRQTYNEQFF	TGTGCCTGGACCCTCCCGGCGGGAAGGCAAACCTACAATGAGCAGTTCTTC
TRBJ2-1	.	TRBV19	TRBD2	CASSVRLAGPVYNEQFF	TGTGCCAGTAGTGTTCGACTAGCGGGCCCGGTATACAATGAGCAGTTCTTC
TRBJ2-3	.	TRBV18	TRBD2	CASSPTSGRSTDTQYF	TGTGCCAGCTCACCAACTAGCGGTCGTAGCACAGATACGCAGTATTTT
TRBJ1-2	.	TRBV23-1	.	CASSQENYGYTF	TGCGCCAGCAGTCAAGAGAACTATGGCTACACCTTC
TRBJ2-5	.	TRBV28	TRBD1	CASSLRGPETQYF	TGTGCCAGCAGTTTAAGGGGGCCGGAGACCCAGTACTTC
TRBJ2-7	.	TRBV28	.	CASSPDSEYEQYF	TGTGCCAGCAGCCCGGACAGCGAATACGAGCAGTACTTC
TRBJ2-2	.	TRBV12-5	.	CASGLSSGITGELFF	TGTGCTAGTGGTTTGTCTAGTGGTATCACCGGGGAGCTGTTTTTT
TRBJ2-1	.	TRBV12-2	.	CASRLGGGLDYNEQFF	TGTGCAAGTCGCTTAGGAGGCGGGCTAGACTACAATGAGCAGTTCTTC
TRBJ1-2	.	TRBV25-1	.	CASSESGSSYGYTF	TGTGCCAGCAGTGAATCTGGGAGTTCCTATGGCTACACCTTC
TRBJ1-1	few	TRBV5-1	TRBD1	CASSVMDRSAEAFF	TGCGCCAGCAGCGTGATGGACAGGTCGGCTGAAGCTTTCTTT
TRBJ2-1	.	TRBV2	TRBD2	CASSRLAGVDNEQFF	TGTGCCAGCAGTCGACTAGCGGGAGTGGACAATGAGCAGTTCTTC
TRBJ2-1	.	TRBV7-6	.	CASSLDRANEQFF	TGTGCCAGCAGCTTAGACAGGGCTAATGAGCAGTTCTTC